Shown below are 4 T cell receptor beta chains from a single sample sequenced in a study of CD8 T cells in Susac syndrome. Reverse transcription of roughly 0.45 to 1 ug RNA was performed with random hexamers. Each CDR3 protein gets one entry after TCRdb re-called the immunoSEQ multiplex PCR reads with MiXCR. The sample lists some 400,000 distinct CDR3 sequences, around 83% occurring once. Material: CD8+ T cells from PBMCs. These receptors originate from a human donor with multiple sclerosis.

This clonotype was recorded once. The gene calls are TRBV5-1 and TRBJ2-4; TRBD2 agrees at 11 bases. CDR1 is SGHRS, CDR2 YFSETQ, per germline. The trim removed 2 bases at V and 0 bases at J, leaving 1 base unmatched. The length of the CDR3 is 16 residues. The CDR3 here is CASSFGLAGAKNIQYF. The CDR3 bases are TGCGCCAGCAGCTTTGGACTAGCGGGAGCCAAAAACATTCAGTACTTC.

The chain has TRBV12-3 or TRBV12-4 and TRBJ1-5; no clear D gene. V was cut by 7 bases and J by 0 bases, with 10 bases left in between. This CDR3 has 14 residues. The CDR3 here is CASTKYDSNQPQHF. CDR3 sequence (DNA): TGTGCCAGCACCAAGTACGATAGCAATCAGCCCCAGCATTTT.

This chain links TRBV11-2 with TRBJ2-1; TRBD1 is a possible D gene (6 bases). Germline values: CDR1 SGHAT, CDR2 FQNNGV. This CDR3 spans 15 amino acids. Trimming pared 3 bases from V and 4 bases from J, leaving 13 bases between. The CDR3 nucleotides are TGTGCCAGCAGCTTGGAAGGGCAGGGGTACAATGAGCAGTTCTTC. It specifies CASSLEGQGYNEQFF.

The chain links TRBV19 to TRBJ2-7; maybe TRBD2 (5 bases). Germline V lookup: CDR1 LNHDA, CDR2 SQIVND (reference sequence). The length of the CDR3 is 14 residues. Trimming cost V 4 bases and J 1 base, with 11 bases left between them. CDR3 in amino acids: CASSTHGVSYEQYF. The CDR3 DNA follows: TGTGCCAGTAGTACCCACGGGGTATCCTACGAGCAGTACTTC.